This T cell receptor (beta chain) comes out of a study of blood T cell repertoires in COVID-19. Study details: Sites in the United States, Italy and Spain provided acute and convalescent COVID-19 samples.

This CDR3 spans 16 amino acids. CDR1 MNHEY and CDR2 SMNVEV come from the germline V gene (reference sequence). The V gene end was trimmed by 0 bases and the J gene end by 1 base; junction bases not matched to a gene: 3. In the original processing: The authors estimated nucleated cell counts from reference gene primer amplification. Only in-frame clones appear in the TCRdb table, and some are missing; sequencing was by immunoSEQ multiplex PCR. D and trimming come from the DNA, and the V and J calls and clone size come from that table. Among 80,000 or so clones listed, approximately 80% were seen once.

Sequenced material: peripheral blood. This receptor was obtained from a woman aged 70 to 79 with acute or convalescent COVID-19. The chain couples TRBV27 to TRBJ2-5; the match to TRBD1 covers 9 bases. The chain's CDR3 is CASSLSPGQGQETQYF. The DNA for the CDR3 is TGTGCCAGCAGTTTATCTCCGGGACAGGGCCAAGAGACCCAGTACTTC.